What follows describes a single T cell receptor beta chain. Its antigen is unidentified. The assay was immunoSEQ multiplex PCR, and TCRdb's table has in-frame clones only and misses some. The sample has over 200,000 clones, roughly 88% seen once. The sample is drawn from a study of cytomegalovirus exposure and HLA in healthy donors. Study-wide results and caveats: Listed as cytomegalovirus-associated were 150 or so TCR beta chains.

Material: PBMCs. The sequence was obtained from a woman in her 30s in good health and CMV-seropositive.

The CDR3 region has the DNA TGTGCCAGCAGTGTTAGCGGGAGCGGGAGTGAGCAGTTCTTC. It specifies CASSVSGSGSEQFF. The V call is TRBV6-4, the J call TRBJ2-1; 9 positions match TRBD2. The junction had 7 bases not matched to a gene; V was cut back by 4 bases and J by 9 bases. Germline CDR1 is MRHNA and CDR2 is SNTAGT. The CDR3 loop spans 14 amino acids.